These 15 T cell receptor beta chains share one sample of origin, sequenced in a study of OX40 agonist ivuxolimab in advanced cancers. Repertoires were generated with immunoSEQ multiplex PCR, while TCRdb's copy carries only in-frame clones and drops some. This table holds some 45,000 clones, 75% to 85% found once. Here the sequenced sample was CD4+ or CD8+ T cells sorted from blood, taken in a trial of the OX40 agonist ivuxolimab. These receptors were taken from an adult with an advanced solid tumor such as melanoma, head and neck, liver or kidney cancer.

CDR3 in DNA: TGTGCCAGCAGCGTAGATCTTGGGACAGGGGTGGACAATGAGCAGTTCTTC. This codes for CASSVDLGTGVDNEQFF. The chain joins TRBV9 to TRBJ2-1; 10 bases map to TRBD1. CDR1 and CDR2 (germline): SGDLS, YYNGEE. V shed 0 bases and J 5 bases; nucleotides not matched to a gene: 8. The length of the CDR3 is 17 residues. Full variable domain (outside the CDR3, taken from reference TRBV9 and TRBJ2-1): DSGVTQTPKHLITATGQRVTLRCSPRSGDLSVYWYQQSLDQGLQFLIQYYNGEERAKGNILERFSAQQFPDLHSELNLSSLELGDSALYFCASSVDLGTGVDNEQFFGPGTRLTVL.

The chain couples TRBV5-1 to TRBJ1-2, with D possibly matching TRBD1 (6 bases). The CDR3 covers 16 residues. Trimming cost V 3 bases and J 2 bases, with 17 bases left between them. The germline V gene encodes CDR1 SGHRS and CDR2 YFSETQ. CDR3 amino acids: CASSWGLKGENYGYTF. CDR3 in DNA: TGCGCCAGCAGCTGGGGGCTAAAGGGGGAAAACTATGGCTACACCTTC.

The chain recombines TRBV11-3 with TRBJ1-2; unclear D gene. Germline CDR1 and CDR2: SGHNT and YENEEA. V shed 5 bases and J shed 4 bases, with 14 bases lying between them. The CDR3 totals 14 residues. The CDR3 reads CASSPPEGRYGYTF. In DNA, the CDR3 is TGTGCCAGCAGCCCCCCGGAGGGTCGCTATGGCTACACCTTC.

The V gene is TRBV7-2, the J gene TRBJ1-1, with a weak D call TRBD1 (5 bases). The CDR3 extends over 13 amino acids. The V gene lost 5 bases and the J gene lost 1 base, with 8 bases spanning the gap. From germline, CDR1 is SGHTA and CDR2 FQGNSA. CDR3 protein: CASSIQGNTEAFF. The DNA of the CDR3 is TGTGCCAGCAGCATTCAGGGGAACACTGAAGCTTTCTTT. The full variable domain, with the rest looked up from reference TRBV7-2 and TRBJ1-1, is GAGVSQSPSNKVTEKGKDVELRCDPISGHTALYWYRQSLGQGLEFLIYFQGNSAPDKSGLPSDRFSAERTGGSVSTLTIQRTQQEDSAVYLCASSIQGNTEAFFGQGTRLTVV.

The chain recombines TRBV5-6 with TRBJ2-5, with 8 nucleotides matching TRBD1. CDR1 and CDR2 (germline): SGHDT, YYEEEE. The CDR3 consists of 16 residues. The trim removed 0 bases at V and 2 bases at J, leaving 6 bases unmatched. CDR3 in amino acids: CASSLGDRGLQETQYF. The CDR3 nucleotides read TGTGCCAGCAGCTTGGGCGACAGGGGACTTCAAGAGACCCAGTACTTC.

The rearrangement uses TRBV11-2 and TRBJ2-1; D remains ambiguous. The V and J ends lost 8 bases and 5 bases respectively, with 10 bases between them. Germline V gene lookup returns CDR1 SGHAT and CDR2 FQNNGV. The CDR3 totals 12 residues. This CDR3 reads CASSGSNNEQFF. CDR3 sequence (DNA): TGTGCCAGCTCCGGTTCCAACAATGAGCAGTTCTTC.

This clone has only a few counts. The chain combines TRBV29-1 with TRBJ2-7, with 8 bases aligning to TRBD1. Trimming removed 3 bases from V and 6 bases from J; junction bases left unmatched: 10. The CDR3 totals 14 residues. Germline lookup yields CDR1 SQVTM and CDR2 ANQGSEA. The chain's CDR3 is CSVDLTGAIGEQYF. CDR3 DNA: TGCAGCGTTGATCTGACAGGGGCCATCGGCGAGCAGTACTTC.

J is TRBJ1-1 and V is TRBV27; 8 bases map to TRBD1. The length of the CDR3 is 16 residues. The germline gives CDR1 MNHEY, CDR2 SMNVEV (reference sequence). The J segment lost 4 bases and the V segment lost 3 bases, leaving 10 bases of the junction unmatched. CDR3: CASSFLDGQGRTEAFF. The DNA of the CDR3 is TGTGCCAGCAGTTTTCTGGACGGACAGGGACGCACTGAAGCTTTCTTT.

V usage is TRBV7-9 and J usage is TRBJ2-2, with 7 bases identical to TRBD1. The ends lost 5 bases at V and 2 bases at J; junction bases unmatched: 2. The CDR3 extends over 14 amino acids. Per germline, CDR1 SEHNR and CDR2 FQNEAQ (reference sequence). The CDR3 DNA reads TGTGCCAGCAGCGAGGGGGCCAACACCGGGGAGCTGTTTTTT. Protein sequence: CASSEGANTGELFF.

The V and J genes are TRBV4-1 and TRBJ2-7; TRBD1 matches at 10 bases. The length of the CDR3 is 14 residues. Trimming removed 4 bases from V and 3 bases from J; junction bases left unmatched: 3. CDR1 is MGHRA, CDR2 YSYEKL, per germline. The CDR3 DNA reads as TGCGCCAGCAGCCCCTGGACAGGGGGCTACGAGCAGTACTTC. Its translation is CASSPWTGGYEQYF.

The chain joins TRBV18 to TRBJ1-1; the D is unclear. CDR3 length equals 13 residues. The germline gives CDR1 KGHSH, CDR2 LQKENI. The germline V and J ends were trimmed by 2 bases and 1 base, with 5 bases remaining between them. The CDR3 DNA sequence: TGTGCCAGCTCACCAGGGCAGAACACTGAAGCTTTCTTT. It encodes CASSPGQNTEAFF.

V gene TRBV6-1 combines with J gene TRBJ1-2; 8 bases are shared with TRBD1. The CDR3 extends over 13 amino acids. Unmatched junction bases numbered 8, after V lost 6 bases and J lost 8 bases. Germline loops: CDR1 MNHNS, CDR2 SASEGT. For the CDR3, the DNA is TGTGCCAGCAGAAGGCAGGGGGCCCGAGGCTACACCTTC. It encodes CASRRQGARGYTF.

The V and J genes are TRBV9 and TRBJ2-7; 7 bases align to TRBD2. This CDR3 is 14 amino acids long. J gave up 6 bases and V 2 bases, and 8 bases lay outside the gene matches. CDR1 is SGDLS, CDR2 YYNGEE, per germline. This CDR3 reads CASSVQAGVAEQYF. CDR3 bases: TGTGCCAGCAGCGTTCAGGCGGGAGTGGCCGAGCAGTACTTC.

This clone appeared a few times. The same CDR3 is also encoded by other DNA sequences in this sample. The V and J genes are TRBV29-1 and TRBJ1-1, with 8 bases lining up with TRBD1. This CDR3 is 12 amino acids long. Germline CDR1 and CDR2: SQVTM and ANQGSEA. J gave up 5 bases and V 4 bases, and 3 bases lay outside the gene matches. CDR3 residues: CSVGQGATEAFF. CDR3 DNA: TGCAGCGTTGGGCAGGGGGCAACTGAAGCTTTCTTT.

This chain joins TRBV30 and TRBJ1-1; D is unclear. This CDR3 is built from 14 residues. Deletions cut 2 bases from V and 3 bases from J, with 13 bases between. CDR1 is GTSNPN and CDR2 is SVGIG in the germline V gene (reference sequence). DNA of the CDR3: TGTGCCTGGAGTTATGAGGGTGTGGACACTGAAGCTTTCTTT. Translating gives CAWSYEGVDTEAFF.